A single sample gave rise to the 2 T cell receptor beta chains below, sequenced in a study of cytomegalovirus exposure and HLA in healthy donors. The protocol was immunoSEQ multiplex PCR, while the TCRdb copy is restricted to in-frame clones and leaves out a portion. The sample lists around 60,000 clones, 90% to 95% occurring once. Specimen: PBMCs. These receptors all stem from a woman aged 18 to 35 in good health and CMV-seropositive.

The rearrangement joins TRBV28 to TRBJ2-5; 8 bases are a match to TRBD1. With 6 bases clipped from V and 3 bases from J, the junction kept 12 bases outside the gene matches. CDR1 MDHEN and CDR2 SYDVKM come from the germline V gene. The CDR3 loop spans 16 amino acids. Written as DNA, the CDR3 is TGTGCCAGCAGCAGCCTTCCCCGGACAGGGAAAGAGACCCAGTACTTC. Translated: CASSSLPRTGKETQYF.

The CDR3 loop is CASRPGRTGGWQYF. The CDR3, as DNA: TGCGCCAGCAGGCCGGGACGGACCGGGGGTTGGCAGTACTTC. The chain is built from TRBV10-1 and TRBJ2-7; D is possibly TRBD2 (6 bases). The CDR3 has 14 residues. V lost 6 bases to trimming and J lost 9 bases, with 21 bases between them. CDR1 is WNHNN, CDR2 SYGVQD, per germline (reference sequence).